One and the same sample provided the 30 T cell receptor beta chains below, sequenced in a study of esophageal squamous cell carcinoma under preoperative chemotherapy. TCRdb used MiXCR to reprocess the PCR reads, holding one entry per CDR3 protein. The table records about 6,600 distinct CDR3 sequences, 32% of them present only once. Regarding time point: before preoperative PTX-NDP chemotherapy. Sample acquisition took place from a patient given preoperative chemotherapy. The receptors stem from a human donor with esophageal squamous cell carcinoma. The donor label of this sample is uncertain.

This clonotype was seen ten or more times. V usage is TRBV6-1 and J usage is TRBJ1-6; no reliable D call. Germline V gene lookup returns CDR1 MNHNS and CDR2 SASEGT. The CDR3 contains 12 residues. Deletions cut 6 bases from V and 7 bases from J, with 7 bases between. The CDR3 protein is CASRPSNSPLHF. The CDR3 nucleotides read TGTGCCAGCAGACCGTCCAATTCACCCCTCCACTTT.

This clonotype is medium-sized (0.01 to 0.1%) in the sample. The genes are TRBV11-3 and TRBJ2-1; the match to TRBD1 covers 7 bases. V lost 5 bases, J lost 6 bases, and 10 bases stayed unmatched. The CDR3 is made up of 15 amino acids. Germline V gene data show CDR1 as SGHNT and CDR2 as YENEEA. The CDR3 DNA reads as TGTGCCAGCAGCCGAGGACAGGATGGAGTCAATGAGCAGTTCTTC. Its translation is CASSRGQDGVNEQFF.

This clonotype counts as medium-sized (0.01 to 0.1%). The V call is TRBV6-6, the J call TRBJ2-5; D assignment may be TRBD1 or TRBD2 (5 bases each). The end of the DNA is better explained by TRBJ2-7, so the J call may be wrong. This CDR3 contains 11 residues. CDR1 and CDR2 from the germline V gene are MNHNY and SVGAGI (reference sequence). The CDR3: CATGRSYEQYF. CDR3 nucleotides: TGTGCCACGGGGCGAAGCTACGAGCAGTACTTC.

For this clonotype: This may come from a read error, since a much larger clone is one base off. The chain joins TRBV10-3 to TRBJ1-2; D perhaps matches TRBD1 (6 bases). The length of the CDR3 is 14 residues. In germline, CDR1 is ENHRY, CDR2 SYGVKD. The CDR3 sequence is CATKGQGPIYGYSF. The CDR3 bases are TGTGCCACAAAAGGTCAGGGGCCCATCTATGGCTACAGCTTC.

Comment on this clonotype: In this CDR3 the conserved last residue, phenylalanine or tryptophan, is missing, so a read error is likely. V gene TRBV7-2 combines with J gene TRBJ2-1, with 10 bases that match TRBD2. Germline CDR1 reads SGHTA; CDR2 reads FQGNSA. With 5 bases clipped from V and 6 bases from J, the junction kept 19 bases outside the gene matches. There are 19 residues in the CDR3. The CDR3 bases are TGTGCCAGCAGCGCGCATCTAGCGGGAGCTTTAGTGACCAGCAATGAGCAGTTCTGC. Translation gives CASSAHLAGALVTSNEQFC.

As regards this clonotype: Because it lacks the conserved phenylalanine or tryptophan at the end, this CDR3 is likely a read error. The chain uses TRBV6-5 and TRBJ2-1; D may be TRBD1 (6 bases). The germline CDR1 and CDR2 sequences are MNHEY and SVGAGI. The CDR3 consists of 16 residues. Here the CDR3 DNA reads TGTGCCGGCAGCTTAACGCCGAGGGGGAGTTACAGTGAGCAGTTCTTG. Protein: CAGSLTPRGSYSEQFL.

With respect to this clonotype: At one end, the junction sequence differs from germline, possibly due to a read error. V is TRBV12-3 or TRBV12-4 and J is TRBJ2-4; D unresolved. This CDR3 is built from 16 residues. The CDR3: CASSPMSRFPKNSQCF. CDR3 DNA: TGTGCCAGCAGTCCAATGAGCAGGTTTCCCAAAAACAGTCAGTGCTTC.

Remarks on this clonotype: As the CDR3 is not closed by the conserved phenylalanine or tryptophan, this likely results from a read error. The chain carries TRBV6-5 and TRBJ2-5; D gene unclear. The DNA end favors TRBJ2-1, so the J call may be wrong. This CDR3 spans 12 amino acids. The germline V gene has CDR1 MNHEY and CDR2 SVGAGI. The CDR3 coding sequence is TGTGCCGGCAGTTACTCGAGCAATGAGCAGTTCTTG. Amino acid sequence: CAGSYSSNEQFL.

On this clonotype itself: Here the CDR3 omits its conserved ending phenylalanine or tryptophan, so a read error is the likely source. The CDR3 is CASSESLQATQYL. The CDR3 DNA is TGCGCCAGCAGTGAGTCCCTACAGGCTACGCAGTATCTT. The chain has TRBV10-2 and TRBJ2-3, with D maybe TRBD1 (5 bases). From germline, CDR1 is WSHSY and CDR2 SAAADI. V lost 0 bases and J 8 bases, leaving 9 bases between the germline ends. This CDR3 spans 13 amino acids.

In this sample, this clonotype is medium-sized. The chain carries TRBV7-6 and TRBJ2-1; D ambiguous. Germline V gene lookup returns CDR1 SGHVS and CDR2 FNYEAQ. The CDR3 runs 16 residues. Trimming left V 2 bases short and J 8 bases short, with 19 bases between. Here the CDR3 reads CASSLRGEGRSDEQFF. The CDR3, as DNA: TGTGCCAGCAGCTTACGTGGCGAAGGAAGGTCTGATGAGCAGTTCTTC.

This clonotype is medium-sized within its sample. The chain combines TRBV6-5 with TRBJ2-5; no reliable D call. There are 13 residues in the CDR3. Germline CDR1 is MNHEY and CDR2 is SVGAGI. V was clipped by 5 bases and J by 2 bases, with 9 bases between them. DNA of the CDR3: TGTGCCAGCAGTAATCTTGGGCAAGAGACCCAGTACTTC. It codes for CASSNLGQETQYF.

This clonotype came up many times. The chain couples TRBV12-3 or TRBV12-4 to TRBJ2-1, with 7 bases identical to TRBD1. The CDR3 sequence is 13 residues long. The V gene end was trimmed by 6 bases and the J gene end by 13 bases; junction bases not matched to a gene: 12. CDR3 DNA: TGTGCCAGCAGGCAACAGGGGCGAGAGACCCAGTTCTTC. Protein product: CASRQQGRETQFF.

Comment on this clonotype: A read error may produce the germline difference seen at one junction end. V is TRBV7-2 and J is TRBJ2-1; 7 nucleotides agree with TRBD2. This CDR3 is 16 amino acids long. CDR1 is SGHTA and CDR2 is FQGNSA in the germline V gene. CDR3 protein: CASGLSGASSYDEQFF. The CDR3 region has the DNA TGTGCCAGCGGCTTAAGCGGGGCTAGCTCCTACGATGAGCAGTTCTTC.

Concerning this clonotype itself: The junction departs from the called germline gene at one end, perhaps through a read error. The chain employs TRBV6-5 and TRBJ2-3; 7 nucleotides align to TRBD2. Germline CDR1 and CDR2: MNHEY and SVGAGI. The CDR3 sequence is 11 residues long. CDR3 DNA: TGTGCCAGCAGTACTCGGGGGGAGCCGTTCTTC. Protein product: CASSTRGEPFF.

This clonotype is medium-sized. The chain joins TRBV7-2 to TRBJ2-1, with 9 positions matching TRBD1. Judging by the DNA end, TRBJ2-7 fits better; the J call may be wrong. The CDR3 is 15 amino acids. Germline V CDR1 and CDR2: SGHTA, FQGNSA. This CDR3 reads CASSSTGTGSYEQYF. The CDR3, as DNA: TGTGCCAGCAGCTCTACCGGGACAGGGTCATACGAGCAGTACTTC.

This clonotype has a count of ten or more. V gene TRBV5-5 combines with J gene TRBJ2-1; TRBD1 matches 8 bases. The end of the DNA is better explained by TRBJ2-5, so the J call may be wrong. CDR3 length: 17 amino acids. Germline loops: CDR1 SGHKS, CDR2 YYEKEE (reference sequence). CDR3 nucleotide sequence: TGTGCCAGCAGCTTGCTTACAGGGGGGAGCAGTGGGGAGACCCAGTACTTC. Amino acids: CASSLLTGGSSGETQYF.

The sample holds many counts of this clonotype. The V gene is TRBV12-3 or TRBV12-4, the J gene TRBJ2-2; 16 bases map to TRBD2. The ends lost 6 bases at V and 0 bases at J; junction bases unmatched: 1. The CDR3 extends over 17 amino acids. The CDR3 reads CASRGTSGRANTGELFF. The CDR3 nucleotides read TGTGCCAGCAGGGGGACTAGCGGGAGGGCGAACACCGGGGAGCTGTTTTTT.

This clonotype was recorded a few times. The junction differs from germline at one of its ends, possibly a read error. As DNA, the CDR3 is TGTGCCAGCAGCGACAGGGTCCAAAACAGTCAGGACTTC. Amino acids: CASSDRVQNSQDF. This chain uses TRBV12-3 or TRBV12-4 with TRBJ2-1; 7 nucleotides align to TRBD1. The CDR3 sequence is 13 residues long.

By its share, this clonotype is medium-sized. This chain uses TRBV11-3 with TRBJ2-6, with no clear D. The CDR3 covers 15 residues. Germline CDR1 reads SGHNT; CDR2 reads YENEEA. The germline V and J ends were trimmed by 5 bases and 2 bases, with 10 bases remaining between them. The DNA of the CDR3 is TGTGCCAGCAGCCTGATGGGCACTGGGGCCAACGTCCTGACTTTC. It yields the protein CASSLMGTGANVLTF.

This chain links TRBV6-8 with TRBJ1-1; possible D gene TRBD1, 5 bases. Trimming shortened V by 8 bases and J by 5 bases, and 15 bases separated the two germline ends. The CDR3 spans 13 residues. In germline, CDR1 is MNHGY, CDR2 SAAAGT. CDR3 coding DNA: TGTGCCAGCGGGGCCTGCATGGGAACTGAAGCTTTCTTT. It codes for CASGACMGTEAFF.

The chain uses TRBV30 and TRBJ2-7; D may correspond to TRBD1 or TRBD2 (5 bases each). Trimming took off 7 bases at V and 6 bases at J, with 16 bases between the two ends. Per the germline V gene, CDR1 is GTSNPN and CDR2 is SVGIG (reference sequence). The CDR3 has 12 residues. DNA for the CDR3: TGTGCCTACGACCGGGACCATACCGAGCAGTACTTC. Amino acids: CAYDRDHTEQYF.

In its sample, this clonotype ranks as medium-sized (0.01 to 0.1%). A read error may explain this, as a much larger clone is one base away. The rearrangement joins TRBV27 to TRBJ2-1; 11 nucleotides line up with TRBD2. CDR3 size: 15 residues. V trimming: 5 bases; J trimming: 10 bases; junction bases outside the gene matches: 10. Per germline, CDR1 MNHEY and CDR2 SMNVEV (reference sequence). The CDR3: CASSQSSGRAYEQFF. The CDR3 DNA follows: TGTGCCAGCAGTCAAAGTAGCGGGAGGGCCTACGAGCAGTTCTTC.

Relative to its sample, this clonotype is medium-sized. The CDR3 is CATHRDRGYNEQFF. In nucleotides, the CDR3 is TGTGCCACCCACCGGGACAGGGGTTACAATGAGCAGTTCTTC. The chain couples TRBV6-5 to TRBJ2-1; 10 nucleotides align to TRBD1. This CDR3 comprises 14 residues. In germline, CDR1 is MNHEY, CDR2 SVGAGI. With 10 bases clipped from V and 4 bases from J, the junction kept 7 bases outside the gene matches.

This clonotype was counted ten times or more. A clone one base away is much larger, so this may be a read error. V gene TRBV7-8 combines with J gene TRBJ2-1, with 9 bases that match TRBD1. The CDR3 sequence is 15 residues long. The V segment lost 4 bases and the J segment 10 bases; nucleotides outside the gene matches: 11. Germline V gene data show CDR1 as SGHVS and CDR2 as FQNEAQ. The CDR3 region is CASSSPGTGINEQFF. CDR3 coding DNA: TGTGCCAGCAGCTCCCCCGGGACAGGGATCAACGAGCAGTTCTTC.

The gene calls are TRBV5-4 and TRBJ2-1; D is undetermined. CDR3 size: 15 residues. V was trimmed by 0 bases and J by 0 bases, leaving 7 bases between them. Germline lookup yields CDR1 SGHNT and CDR2 YYREEE (reference sequence). Here the CDR3 DNA reads TGTGCCAGCAGCTTGGGTCAGAGCTCCTACAATGAGCAGTTCTTC. Protein: CASSLGQSSYNEQFF.

This clonotype is deemed medium-sized (0.01 to 0.1%). The rearrangement links TRBV6-1 to TRBJ2-1, with 10 bases aligning to TRBD2. CDR1 MNHNS and CDR2 SASEGT come from the germline V gene. The CDR3 has 16 amino acids. The J segment lost 6 bases and the V segment lost 0 bases, leaving 5 bases of the junction unmatched. For the CDR3, the DNA is TGTGCCAGCAGTGAAGCCCCTAGCGGGAGTGTCAATGAGCAGTTCTTC. Residues: CASSEAPSGSVNEQFF.

V usage is TRBV7-2 and J usage is TRBJ2-4; 7 bases map to TRBD1. This CDR3 region has 16 residues. Germline CDR1 and CDR2: SGHTA and FQGNSA. The J segment lost 13 bases and the V segment lost 5 bases, leaving 20 bases of the junction unmatched. The CDR3 sequence is CASSRGHRGSGDVQYF. DNA for the CDR3: TGTGCCAGCAGCCGAGGGCACAGGGGAAGTGGAGACGTGCAGTACTTC.

In this sample, this clonotype is medium-sized. Likely a read error: the CDR3 ends without its conserved phenylalanine or tryptophan. This chain connects TRBV6-1 to TRBJ2-7, with a tentative D call TRBD2 (6 bases). V shed 5 bases and J shed 2 bases, with 10 bases lying between them. There are 13 residues in the CDR3. Germline V gene lookup returns CDR1 MNHNS and CDR2 SASEGT. This CDR3 reads CASSKGGTYEQYL. The CDR3 coding sequence is TGTGCCAGCAGTAAGGGCGGGACCTACGAGCAGTACTTA.

The chain employs TRBV7-6 and TRBJ2-4; D not resolved. The CDR3 totals 11 residues. Looked up from germline, CDR1 is SGHVS and CDR2 is FNYEAQ. V lost 4 bases to trimming and J lost 15 bases, with 13 bases between them. CDR3 sequence reads: CASSWKETRYF. As DNA, the CDR3 is TGTGCCAGCAGCTGGAAGGAGACCCGGTACTTC.

This clonotype was detected ten times or more. The V call is TRBV12-3 or TRBV12-4, the J call TRBJ2-1; TRBD2 agrees at 14 bases. This CDR3 has 15 amino acids. The ends lost 3 bases at V and 9 bases at J; junction bases unmatched: 4. Written as DNA, the CDR3 is TGTGCCAGCAGTTTGAGGGGACTAGCGGGAGTTGAGCAGTTCTTC. As protein: CASSLRGLAGVEQFF.